This is a list of T cell receptor beta chains from one sample in a study of blood T cell repertoires in COVID-19. Clones were sequenced by immunoSEQ multiplex PCR, and TCRdb holds only the in-frame ones, with some missing. The table lists approximately 190,000 clones, 70% to 85% of them singletons. Sequences were obtained from peripheral blood. These receptors all come from a human donor with acute or convalescent COVID-19. The donor label of this sample is uncertain. The conserved cysteine and the conserved F or W are not part of the CDR3 here.

v_call: TRBV6-2/TRBV6-3
j_call: TRBJ2-1
cdr3_aa: ASSYARGLAGANEQF

v_call: TRBV7-7
j_call: TRBJ2-5
cdr3_aa: ASSSGPGGGETQY

v_call: TRBV6-5
j_call: TRBJ2-7
cdr3_aa: ASRQTQGYEQY

v_call: TRBV29-1
j_call: TRBJ1-2
cdr3_aa: SVDRDYGYT

v_call: TRBV5-4
j_call: TRBJ2-3
cdr3_aa: ASSLVDSTDTQY

v_call: TRBV6-6
j_call: TRBJ2-7
cdr3_aa: ASRVGPTSYEQY

v_call: TRBV7-8
j_call: TRBJ1-1
cdr3_aa: ASSLARDRRNTEAF

v_call: TRBV5-4
j_call: TRBJ2-1
cdr3_aa: ASSPTPGDAYNEQF

v_call: TRBV6-4
j_call: TRBJ2-3
cdr3_aa: ASSEYGTRQY

v_call: TRBV28
j_call: TRBJ1-1
cdr3_aa: ASRKATGGENTEAF

v_call: TRBV13
j_call: TRBJ2-7
cdr3_aa: ASRRTSGSIDEQY

v_call: TRBV5-1
j_call: TRBJ2-5
cdr3_aa: ASRQTGTGIQETQY

v_call: TRBV15
j_call: TRBJ1-2
cdr3_aa: ATSRDLRVALYGYT

v_call: TRBV2
j_call: TRBJ2-3
cdr3_aa: ASRVDRGDTDTQY

v_call: TRBV7-9
j_call: TRBJ2-5
cdr3_aa: ASSPWLGVLETQY

v_call: TRBV3-1/TRBV3-2
j_call: TRBJ2-1
cdr3_aa: ASSPGGAGGSEQF

v_call: TRBV19
j_call: TRBJ1-5
cdr3_aa: ASSMMQGAGSNQPQH

v_call: TRBV5-4
j_call: TRBJ1-3
cdr3_aa: ASSLDTTGNTIY

v_call: TRBV6-1
j_call: TRBJ2-7
cdr3_aa: ASSDGEGLGDYEQY

v_call: TRBV18
j_call: TRBJ2-1
cdr3_aa: ASSFTSGFYNEQF

v_call: TRBV10-3
j_call: TRBJ1-5
cdr3_aa: AISEFRGTNQPQH

v_call: TRBV6-5
j_call: TRBJ1-2
cdr3_aa: ASSYQGAGGYT

v_call: TRBV27
j_call: TRBJ2-1
cdr3_aa: ASSIIGTSGRFSPEQF

v_call: TRBV29-1
j_call: TRBJ1-4
cdr3_aa: SALTGLNEKLF

v_call: TRBV5-4
j_call: TRBJ2-2
cdr3_aa: ATSRGQGTGELF

v_call: TRBV28
j_call: TRBJ1-1
cdr3_aa: ASSATGQLVSTEAF

v_call: TRBV5-8
j_call: TRBJ2-7
cdr3_aa: ASSLSSGTPYEQY

v_call: TRBV19
j_call: TRBJ2-2
cdr3_aa: ASSMWQGRNGELF

v_call: TRBV6-5
j_call: TRBJ1-2
cdr3_aa: ASSTGTGYGYT

v_call: TRBV12-3/TRBV12-4
j_call: TRBJ1-2
cdr3_aa: ASSLAGGYT

v_call: TRBV18
j_call: TRBJ2-5
cdr3_aa: ASSSGQGDETQY

v_call: TRBV6-5
j_call: TRBJ1-2
cdr3_aa: ASRPTQGGYGYT

v_call: TRBV9
j_call: TRBJ2-2
cdr3_aa: ASSVDGYRSGELF

v_call: TRBV28
j_call: TRBJ1-2
cdr3_aa: ASSSPLGGYT

v_call: TRBV7-9
j_call: TRBJ2-3
cdr3_aa: ASSLDGRIRY

v_call: TRBV14
j_call: TRBJ1-3
cdr3_aa: ASSPLGTGPLSGNTIY

v_call: TRBV5-1
j_call: TRBJ2-7
cdr3_aa: ASSPPGTSDEQY

v_call: TRBV30
j_call: TRBJ2-2
cdr3_aa: AWVGLLNTGELF

v_call: TRBV6-5
j_call: TRBJ2-7
cdr3_aa: ASSYWGHSYEQY

v_call: TRBV5-1
j_call: TRBJ2-1
cdr3_aa: ASSLEASGRAHEQF

v_call: TRBV11-2
j_call: TRBJ2-6
cdr3_aa: ASSLAPPQGFAGANVLT

v_call: TRBV9
j_call: TRBJ2-1
cdr3_aa: ASSLSGREGNEQF

v_call: TRBV9
j_call: TRBJ1-6
cdr3_aa: ASSGQGYNSPLH

v_call: TRBV6-6
j_call: TRBJ1-5
cdr3_aa: ASRGDPPRKAQH

v_call: TRBV7-9
j_call: TRBJ1-1
cdr3_aa: ASSLGQLEVNTEAF

v_call: TRBV20-1
j_call: TRBJ1-5
cdr3_aa: SATDRMNQPQH